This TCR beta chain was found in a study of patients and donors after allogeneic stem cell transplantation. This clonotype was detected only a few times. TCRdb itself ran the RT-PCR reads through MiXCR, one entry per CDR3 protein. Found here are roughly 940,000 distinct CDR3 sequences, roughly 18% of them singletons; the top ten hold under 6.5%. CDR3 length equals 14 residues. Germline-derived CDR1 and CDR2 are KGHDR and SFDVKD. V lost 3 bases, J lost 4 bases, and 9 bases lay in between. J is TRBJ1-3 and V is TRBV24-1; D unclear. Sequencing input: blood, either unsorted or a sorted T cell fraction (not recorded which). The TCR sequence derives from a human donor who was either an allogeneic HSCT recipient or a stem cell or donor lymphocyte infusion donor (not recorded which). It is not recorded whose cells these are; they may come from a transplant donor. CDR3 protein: CATSDKGAGNTIYF. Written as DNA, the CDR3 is TGTGCCACCAGTGATAAGGGCGCGGGAAACACCATATATTTT.